The 14 T cell receptor beta chains below come from one sample, sequenced in a study of Graves' ophthalmopathy and Graves' hyperthyroidism. Amplification of the TCR beta CDR3 regions used RNA transcripts (as template). HTBI primers served in a first-round RT-PCR, which a second-round multiplex PCR followed. Each CDR3 protein is one row after TCRdb ran MiXCR on the multiplex PCR reads. The profile shows about 620,000 distinct CDR3 sequences, 22% of them singletons. The sequenced sample was peripheral blood. Receptors were obtained from a woman aged 18-29 years with stable Graves' hyperthyroidism. Some clones in this sample may be carry-over from other donors' samples.

About this clonotype: This may come from a read error, since a much larger clone is one base off. V and J are TRBV27 and TRBJ1-3; tentatively, D is TRBD1 (5 bases). Germline lookup yields CDR1 MNHEY and CDR2 SMNVEV (reference sequence). This CDR3 has 15 residues. Trimming shortened V by 5 bases and J by 4 bases, and 15 bases separated the two germline ends. CDR3 nucleotide sequence: TGTGCCAGCAGTCCGACACAGGTGGCAGGAAACACCATATATTTT. As protein: CASSPTQVAGNTIYF.

V usage is TRBV3-1 and J usage is TRBJ2-3; possibly TRBD2 for D (5 bases). The CDR3 runs to 15 residues. The V end was cut by 1 base, the J end by 1 base, with 9 bases between. In germline, CDR1 is LGHDT, CDR2 YNNKEL (reference sequence). CDR3 in amino acids: CASSQVLRGTDTQYF. CDR3 coding DNA: TGTGCCAGCAGCCAAGTTCTGCGGGGCACAGATACGCAGTATTTT.

This clonotype showed up many times. CDR3 region: CASSFIPPRGDETEAFF. CDR3 nucleotide sequence: TGTGCCAGCAGTTTCATACCTCCCAGGGGGGACGAAACTGAAGCTTTCTTT. The V and J genes are TRBV27 and TRBJ1-1; 7 bases are a match to TRBD1. This CDR3 region has 17 residues. The germline gives CDR1 MNHEY, CDR2 SMNVEV (reference sequence). V lost 3 bases, J lost 5 bases, and 15 bases stayed unmatched.

This clonotype showed up many times. The J gene is TRBJ2-5, the V gene TRBV20-1; 7 positions match TRBD2. CDR3 size: 12 residues. V dropped 0 bases and J dropped 7; count of bases not matched to a gene: 2. The germline V gene encodes CDR1 DFQATT and CDR2 SNEGSKA (reference sequence). This CDR3 reads CSARDPGGTQYF. The DNA of the CDR3 is TGCAGTGCTAGAGATCCGGGGGGGACCCAGTACTTC.

This clonotype was observed at least ten times. The chain recombines TRBV6-4 with TRBJ1-3; D is unresolved. Germline V gives CDR1 MRHNA, CDR2 SNTAGT. V dropped 6 bases and J dropped 0 bases, with 21 bases sitting between them. The CDR3 totals 18 residues. Here the CDR3 reads CASRTSTYSSDSGNTIYF. CDR3 coding DNA: TGTGCCAGCAGGACTTCCACCTACTCCTCTGACTCTGGAAACACCATATATTTT.

This clonotype was seen a few times. V and J are TRBV20-1 and TRBJ2-5, with TRBD2 matching over 11 bases. Trimming removed 7 bases from V and 2 bases from J; junction bases left unmatched: 6. CDR3 size: 14 residues. Germline V gene lookup returns CDR1 DFQATT and CDR2 SNEGSKA (reference sequence). CDR3 sequence reads: CSGGTSGFQETQYF. The CDR3 coding sequence is TGCAGTGGGGGGACTAGCGGATTTCAAGAGACCCAGTACTTC.

This sequence joins TRBV28 and TRBJ2-2; D is uncertain. This CDR3 is built from 15 residues. CDR1 is MDHEN, CDR2 SYDVKM, per germline. Between the trimmed V and J ends, which lost 2 bases and 2 bases, there was a span of 9 bases. CDR3 DNA sequence: TGTGCCAGCAGTTTACTGAGACTCAACACCGGGGAGCTGTTTTTT. It translates to CASSLLRLNTGELFF.

This clonotype was counted many times. The rearrangement uses TRBV2 and TRBJ1-2; no reliable D call. CDR1 and CDR2 (germline): SNHLY, FYNNEI. V was pared by 3 bases and J by 4 bases, with 9 bases between. The CDR3 is made up of 13 amino acids. The DNA for the CDR3 is TGTGCCAGCAGTGATGTGGGTATCTATGGCTACACCTTC. Amino acids: CASSDVGIYGYTF.

This clonotype has at least ten counts. V and J are TRBV5-1 and TRBJ1-5, with D perhaps matching TRBD1 (5 bases). Trimming took off 3 bases at V and 7 bases at J, with 14 bases between the two ends. The CDR3 extends over 14 amino acids. CDR1 and CDR2 (germline): SGHRS, YFSETQ. DNA for the CDR3: TGCGCCAGCAGCTCATCACCGGGGGTCCAGCCCCAGCATTTT. Amino acids: CASSSSPGVQPQHF.

The chain has TRBV6-1 and TRBJ2-7, with 8 positions matching TRBD2. V lost 6 bases, J lost 3 bases, and 10 bases stayed unmatched. This CDR3 is 15 amino acids long. Germline loops: CDR1 MNHNS, CDR2 SASEGT. The CDR3 sequence: CASRDVTGGGYEQYF. CDR3 sequence (DNA): TGTGCCAGCAGAGATGTAACGGGAGGGGGCTACGAGCAGTACTTC.

Many counts were recorded for this clonotype. The V and J genes are TRBV29-1 and TRBJ1-2; possibly TRBD1 for D (6 bases). The CDR3 is 13 residues long. V lost 4 bases and J lost 1, with 10 bases in between. The V gene's germline CDR1 is SQVTM and CDR2 ANQGSEA. CDR3 DNA: TGCAGCGTTGCAATAGGGGGTAACTATGGCTACACCTTC. Encoded protein: CSVAIGGNYGYTF.

The rearrangement joins TRBV15 to TRBJ1-2, with 7 bases that match TRBD1. Germline V gene sequence: CDR1 LNHNV, CDR2 YYDKDF (reference sequence). Trimming removed 1 base from V and 2 bases from J; junction bases left unmatched: 4. CDR3 length: 15 amino acids. Here the CDR3 DNA reads TGTGCCACCAGCAGAGGAGGGACAGAGAACTATGGCTACACCTTC. This translates into CATSRGGTENYGYTF.

At least ten counts were recorded for this clonotype. The chain employs TRBV29-1 and TRBJ2-5; weak D call: TRBD1 (6 bases). Trimming took 6 bases from V and 5 from J, leaving 19 bases between them. The CDR3 extends over 14 amino acids. From germline, CDR1 is SQVTM and CDR2 ANQGSEA. CDR3 nucleotide sequence: TGCAGCGTCACTCGGGGACAACGGGTGGAGACCCAGTACTTC. Protein sequence: CSVTRGQRVETQYF.

The rearrangement joins TRBV27 to TRBJ2-3; D remains ambiguous. Germline CDR1 MNHEY, CDR2 SMNVEV (reference sequence). The CDR3 covers 14 residues. V was cut by 4 bases and J by 5 bases, with 13 bases left in between. The CDR3 reads CASSSPGGEDTQYF. CDR3 nucleotides: TGTGCCAGCAGTTCTCCCGGTGGGGAAGATACGCAGTATTTT.